This T cell receptor beta chain was sequenced during a study of control samples from healthy donors and cancer patients. The germline V and J ends were trimmed by 2 bases and 8 bases, with 15 bases remaining between them. Looked up from germline, CDR1 is SEHNR and CDR2 is FQNEAQ (reference sequence). This CDR3 has 15 residues. Method: immunoSEQ multiplex PCR; TCRdb's copy keeps in-frame clones and lacks some. This table has about 100,000 clones, approximately 95% appearing once. The sequence was collected from a man aged 18 to 30 in good health. Sequenced material: blood. The chain links TRBV7-9 to TRBJ1-4; D is unclear. In DNA, the CDR3 is TGTGCCAGCAGCTTACGCAGAAGGGATGGAGAAAAACTGTTTTTT. This translates into CASSLRRRDGEKLFF.